The 3 T cell receptor beta chains given below trace back to one sample, sequenced in a study of T cell responses to AZD1222 COVID-19 vaccine. Assay used: immunoSEQ multiplex PCR; TCRdb lists only in-frame clones, some missing. Of 100,000 to 150,000 clones in the sample, 90% were seen once. Sequenced material: peripheral blood, taken on day 0 of MenACWY control vaccination. Receptor source: an adult in good health.

V and J are TRBV5-1 and TRBJ1-4; the D gene is possibly TRBD1 (5 bases). The CDR3 has 14 amino acids. Germline V gene sequence: CDR1 SGHRS, CDR2 YFSETQ. V was pared by 0 bases and J by 3 bases, with 6 bases between. The CDR3 DNA is TGCGCCAGCAGCTTGGGGGGGTCTAATGAAAAACTGTTTTTT. Its translation: CASSLGGSNEKLFF.

CDR3 nucleotide sequence: TGTGCCAGCAGTTACTCGAGCAGTTCCACTGAAGCTTTCTTT. It encodes CASSYSSSSTEAFF. V usage is TRBV6-2 or TRBV6-3 and J usage is TRBJ1-1; D gene unclear. Germline V gives CDR1 MNHEY, CDR2 SVGEGT. The CDR3 spans 14 residues. Trimming removed 0 bases at V and 4 bases at J, with 9 bases between.

The rearrangement uses TRBV18 and TRBJ2-5; D is uncertain. V shed 6 bases and J shed 1 base, with 12 bases lying between them. Germline CDR1 and CDR2: KGHSH and LQKENI. The CDR3 has 14 residues. The CDR3 DNA reads TGTGCCAGCTCCCCGCAGGCGCTCCAAGAGACCCAGTACTTC. This translates into CASSPQALQETQYF.